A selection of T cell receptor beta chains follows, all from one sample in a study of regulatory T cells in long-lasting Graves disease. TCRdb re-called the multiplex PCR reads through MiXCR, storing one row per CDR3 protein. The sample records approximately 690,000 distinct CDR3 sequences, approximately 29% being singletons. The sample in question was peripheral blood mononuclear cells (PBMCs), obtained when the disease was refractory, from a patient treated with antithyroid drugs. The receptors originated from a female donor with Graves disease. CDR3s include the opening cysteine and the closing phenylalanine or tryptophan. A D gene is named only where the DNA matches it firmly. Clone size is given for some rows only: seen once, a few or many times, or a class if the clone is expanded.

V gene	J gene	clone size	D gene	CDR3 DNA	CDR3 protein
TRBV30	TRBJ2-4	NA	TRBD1	TGTGCCTGGAGTGGGGGGACAGGTTTGGTTCAGTACTTC	CAWSGGTGLVQYF
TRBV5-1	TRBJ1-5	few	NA	TGCGCCAGCAGCGACGGGCCTAGCAATCAGCCCCAGCATTTT	CASSDGPSNQPQHF
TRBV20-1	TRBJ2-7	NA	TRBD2	TGCAGTGCTAGAGCGGGGACTAGCGGGAGTAACGAGCAGTACTTC	CSARAGTSGSNEQYF
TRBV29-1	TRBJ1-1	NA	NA	TGCAGCGTTCCAAACTTTGGGGCCGTTACTGAAGCTTTCTTT	CSVPNFGAVTEAFF
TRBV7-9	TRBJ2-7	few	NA	TGTGCCAGCAGCCAACGGAGTGACGAGCAGTACTTC	CASSQRSDEQYF
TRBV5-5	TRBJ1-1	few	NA	TGTGCCAGCAGCCAACCAGGGGTGAACACTGAAGCTTTCTTT	CASSQPGVNTEAFF
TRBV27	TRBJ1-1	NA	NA	TGTGCCAGCAGTTTAGTCCTCGGACAGAAAGCTTTCTTT	CASSLVLGQKAFF
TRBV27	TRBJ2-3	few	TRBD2	TGTGCCAGCAGTCAAGCGGGAGGCACCACAGATACGCAGTATTTT	CASSQAGGTTDTQYF
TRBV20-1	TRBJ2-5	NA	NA	TGCAGCGGTACTGTTGCGGTTAAAGAGACCCAGTACTTC	CSGTVAVKETQYF
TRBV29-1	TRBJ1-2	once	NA	TGCAGCGTTGGAGACTGTTCTAACTATGGCTACACCTTC	CSVGDCSNYGYTF
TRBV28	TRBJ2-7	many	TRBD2	TGTGCCAGCGTTCGGTCGGGAGGACAAGGCGAGCAGTACTTC	CASVRSGGQGEQYF
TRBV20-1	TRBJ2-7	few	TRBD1	TGCAGTGCTAGAGTGGACAGGGTCCGCGAGCAGTACTTC	CSARVDRVREQYF
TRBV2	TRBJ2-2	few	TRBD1	TGTGCCAGCTCACCGCCGGGACAGGAGAACACCGGGGAGCTGTTTTTT	CASSPPGQENTGELFF
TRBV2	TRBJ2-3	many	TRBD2	TGTGCCAGCGCTAGCGGGAGGCGCACAGATACGCAGTATTTT	CASASGRRTDTQYF
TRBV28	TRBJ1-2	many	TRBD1	TGTGCCAGTAAGGGACAGGGCTTCTATGGCTACACCTTC	CASKGQGFYGYTF
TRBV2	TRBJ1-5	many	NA	TGTGCCAGCAACGGAGGGGAAAGGGATCAACCCCAGCATTTT	CASNGGERDQPQHF
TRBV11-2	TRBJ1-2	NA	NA	TGTGCCAGCAGCTTAGGCGGCCAGGAGGATGGCTACACCTTC	CASSLGGQEDGYTF
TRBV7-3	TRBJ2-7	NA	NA	TGTGCCAGCAGCTTAGGGATCAGGGGCTTC	CASSLGIRGF
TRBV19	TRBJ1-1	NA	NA	TGTGCCACCCTGCATGGGTTGGATGCTTTCTTT	CATLHGLDAFF
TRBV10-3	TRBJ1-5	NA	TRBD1	TGTGCCATCAGTGCGGCGACAGGGGGCAATCAGCCCCAGCATTTT	CAISAATGGNQPQHF
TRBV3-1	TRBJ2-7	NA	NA	TGTGCCAGCAGCCAAGGGGCGGAGTCCTACGAGCAGTACTTC	CASSQGAESYEQYF
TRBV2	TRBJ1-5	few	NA	TGTGCCAGCAGTGGCTCAGGGCGGGTTGTCCAGCCCCAGCATTTT	CASSGSGRVVQPQHF
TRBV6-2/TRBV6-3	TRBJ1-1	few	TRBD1	TGTGCCAGCACCCGGGACAGGGGTTTGGAAGCTTTCTTT	CASTRDRGLEAFF
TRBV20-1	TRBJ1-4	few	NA	TGCAGTGCTGAGGACAGCACGAATGAAAAACTGTTTTTT	CSAEDSTNEKLFF
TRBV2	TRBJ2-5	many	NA	TGTGCCAGCAGTGAAGCGTTGGCGGGGCAAGAGACCCAGTACTTC	CASSEALAGQETQYF
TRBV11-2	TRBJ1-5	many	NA	TGTGCCAGCAGCGAGGCAGGGTTACGGCAGCCCCAGCATTTT	CASSEAGLRQPQHF
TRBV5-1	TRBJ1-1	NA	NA	TGCGCCAGCAGCTGGGGTTCGAGGGTCCAGGGCGAAGCTTTCTTT	CASSWGSRVQGEAFF
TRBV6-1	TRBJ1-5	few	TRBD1	TGTGCCAGCAGACTCTCAATAGGACAGGGTAGCAATCAGCCCCAGCATTTT	CASRLSIGQGSNQPQHF
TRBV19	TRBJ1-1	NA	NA	TGTGCCAGTAGTATAGGAGGGGGAAGAACTGAAGCTTTCTTT	CASSIGGGRTEAFF
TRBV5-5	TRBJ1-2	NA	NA	TGTGCCAGCAGCTTGAACGTCAGGCGCAATTATGGCTACACCTTC	CASSLNVRRNYGYTF
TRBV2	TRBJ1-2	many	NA	TGTGCCAGCCGGGACCGATCTAACTATGGCTACACCTTC	CASRDRSNYGYTF
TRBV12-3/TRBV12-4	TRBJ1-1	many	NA	TGTGCCAGCAGTTTTGACAGGATGACTGAAGCTTTCTTT	CASSFDRMTEAFF
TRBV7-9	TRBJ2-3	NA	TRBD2	TGTGCCAGCAGCTTGGAACATATCGGGACTAGCGGGAGCACAGATACGCAGTATTTT	CASSLEHIGTSGSTDTQYF
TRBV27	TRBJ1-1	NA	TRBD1	TGTGCCAGCAGTCAGGGGGTAGGGGGGACTGAAGCTTTCTTT	CASSQGVGGTEAFF
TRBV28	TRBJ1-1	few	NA	TGTGCCAGCCCTGCGTCTGCGGGAAGTTTCACTGAAGCTTTCTTT	CASPASAGSFTEAFF
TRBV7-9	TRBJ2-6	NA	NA	TGTGCCAGCAGCTTAGGTATCGGGACCTCTGGGGCCAACGTCCTGACTTTC	CASSLGIGTSGANVLTF
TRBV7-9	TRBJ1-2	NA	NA	TGTGCCAGCAGCTTAGAACAGGGTGGCTATGGCTACACCTTC	CASSLEQGGYGYTF
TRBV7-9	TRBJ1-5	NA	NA	TGTGCCAGCAGCTCCGAAGGGGGGGTGAGTGGACAGCCCCAGCATTTT	CASSSEGGVSGQPQHF
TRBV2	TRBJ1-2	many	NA	TGTGCCCTGGGACGGAAATTTTATGGCTACACCTTC	CALGRKFYGYTF